A selection of T cell receptor beta chains follows, all from one sample in a study of cytomegalovirus exposure and HLA in healthy donors. Assay used: immunoSEQ multiplex PCR; TCRdb lists only in-frame clones, some missing. Among some 180,000 clones, nearly 80% were seen once, and the ten largest hold 2.9%. The sequenced material came from PBMCs. The receptor set was obtained from a female donor in good health and CMV-seronegative. The CDR3 runs from the conserved cysteine through the conserved F or W. The D gene is left open where the match is weak. Expanded clones are given a class, and other clones once, few, many or no size at all.

>TRBV5-4|TRBJ2-2|TRBD1|.
TGTGCCAGCAGCTCAGGGACAGGGAACACCGGGGAGCTGTTTTTT
CASSSGTGNTGELFF
>TRBV7-9|TRBJ2-7|.|.
TGTGCCAGCAGCTTCGCACTTGCTAGCAGAAACTCCTACGAGCAGTACTTC
CASSFALASRNSYEQYF
>TRBV11-2|TRBJ2-5|TRBD2|.
TGTGCCAGCAGCTTAGGAACAGCGGGGGGTCGGGAGACCCAGTACTTC
CASSLGTAGGRETQYF
>TRBV29-1|TRBJ2-7|.|few
TGCAGCGTTAGGGGCGCAGGGCCGGCCTACGAGCAGTACTTC
CSVRGAGPAYEQYF
>TRBV7-3|TRBJ2-5|.|.
TGTGCCAGCAGCCCCAAGGGAGGTACAGAGACCCAGTACTTC
CASSPKGGTETQYF
>TRBV28|TRBJ2-1|TRBD2|once
TGTGCCAGCAGTTTGGTCAGCGGGAGGGCGGAGGGGTCCTACAATGAGCAGTTCTTC
CASSLVSGRAEGSYNEQFF
>TRBV2|TRBJ2-1|TRBD2|.
TGTGCCAGCAGTGGAGCGGGGGGGAACAATGAGCAGTTCTTC
CASSGAGGNNEQFF
>TRBV6-5|TRBJ1-1|.|.
TGTGCCAGCAGTCGAGACAAGAACACTGAAGCTTTCTTT
CASSRDKNTEAFF
>TRBV19|TRBJ1-1|.|.
TGTGCCAGTAGTATAGAGGGGGTCCGGGGGGAAGCTTTCTTT
CASSIEGVRGEAFF
>TRBV28|TRBJ2-1|.|.
TGTGCCAGCAGTTTTCGGCGGGAAGGGAATGAGCAGTTCTTC
CASSFRREGNEQFF
>TRBV9|TRBJ2-2|TRBD1|.
TGTGCCAGCAGAGCAATAACAGGGGCCGGGGAGCTGTTTTTT
CASRAITGAGELFF
>TRBV27|TRBJ2-5|.|.
TGTGCCAGCAGTTTATTCCAGGGTTTCGAGACCCAGTACTTC
CASSLFQGFETQYF
>TRBV5-1|TRBJ1-2|TRBD1|few
TGCGCCAGCAGCTTGGCCCAGGGGACAGAGTATGGCTACACCTTC
CASSLAQGTEYGYTF
>TRBV7-9|TRBJ1-2|.|.
TGTGCCAGCAGCTCTGGGGCCCGGACAGTTTATGGCTACACCTTC
CASSSGARTVYGYTF
>TRBV9|TRBJ2-2|.|.
TGTGCCAGCACACTAACAGGAAACACCGGGGAGCTGTTTTTT
CASTLTGNTGELFF
>TRBV5-4|TRBJ2-2|.|.
TGTGCCAGCAGCTCACCCGGCGGGGTGAACACCGGGGAGCTGTTTTTT
CASSSPGGVNTGELFF
>TRBV19|TRBJ1-6|.|.
TGTGCCACCCGGGAGGCCTATAATTCACCCCTCCACTTT
CATREAYNSPLHF
>TRBV28|TRBJ2-3|TRBD1|.
TGTGCCAGCAGTTTAAATGGACCGGGACAGGGGACAGATACGCAGTATTTT
CASSLNGPGQGTDTQYF
>TRBV2|TRBJ2-7|TRBD1|few
TGTGCCAGCAGTGCCCGGACAGGGGAGTACGAGCAGTACTTC
CASSARTGEYEQYF
>TRBV5-1|TRBJ2-3|TRBD2|few
TGCGCCAGCAGCTTGGCGGGGGGAATAGGAGTGACAGATACGCAGTATTTT
CASSLAGGIGVTDTQYF
>TRBV2|TRBJ1-1|.|.
TGTGCCAGGGGAGATGCCGGGGACACTGAAGCTTTCTTT
CARGDAGDTEAFF
>TRBV10-3|TRBJ2-7|TRBD1|.
TGTGCCATCAGCCCGGGACAGGGCCACGAGCAGTACTTC
CAISPGQGHEQYF
>TRBV19|TRBJ1-5|TRBD1|.
TGTGCCAGTGAGCCGGGACAGAGGCAGCCCCAGCATTTT
CASEPGQRQPQHF
>TRBV5-4|TRBJ1-1|.|once
TGTGCCAGCAGCTTGGCCTGGGCTAACGCTGAAGCTTTCTTT
CASSLAWANAEAFF
>TRBV6-4|TRBJ2-3|.|.
TGTGCCAGCAGTCGGGACTTCAGAACAGATACGCAGTATTTT
CASSRDFRTDTQYF
>TRBV6-5|TRBJ1-4|.|.
TGTGCCAGCCGTCAGGCCGCAACTAATGAAAAACTGTTTTTT
CASRQAATNEKLFF
>TRBV9|TRBJ2-1|.|.
TGTGCCAGCAGCGTAGGTACTAGCCCAGGATCCGGGCAGTTCTTC
CASSVGTSPGSGQFF
>TRBV5-1|TRBJ2-7|TRBD1|.
TGCGCCAGCAGCCAGGACAGGGGGACCTACGAGCAGTACTTC
CASSQDRGTYEQYF
>TRBV5-1|TRBJ2-1|.|.
TGCGCCAGCAGCTTGGCCGGGGAGACCTACAATGAGCAGTTCTTC
CASSLAGETYNEQFF
>TRBV11-3|TRBJ1-2|TRBD1|.
TGTGCCAGCAGCTCGGGACAGGGGATAGCTAACTATGGCTACACCTTC
CASSSGQGIANYGYTF
>TRBV2|TRBJ1-4|TRBD1|.
TGTGCCAGCAGAGGGGACAGGGGGCATCGTAATAATGAAAAACTGTTTTTT
CASRGDRGHRNNEKLFF
>TRBV7-9|TRBJ1-1|.|.
TGTTCCAGCAGCTTAGCATTAGGGGTTCTCCCCACTGAAGCTTTCTTT
CSSSLALGVLPTEAFF
>TRBV30|TRBJ2-7|TRBD2|.
TGTGCCTGGATCAAAAGATGGGGGGGGGACTCCTACGAGCAGTACTTC
CAWIKRWGGDSYEQYF
>TRBV10-3|TRBJ2-3|TRBD2|once
TGTGCCAACGCCACACTAGCGGGAAACCAGACGCAGTATTTT
CANATLAGNQTQYF
>TRBV6-1|TRBJ2-1|TRBD2|.
TGTGCCAGCAGTAGCGGGGGGGCTCCCAATGAGCAGTTCTTC
CASSSGGAPNEQFF
>TRBV9|TRBJ2-3|.|.
TGTGCCAGCAGCGCCCCCCTTAGCGCAAGCACAGATACGCAGTATTTT
CASSAPLSASTDTQYF
>TRBV4-1|TRBJ2-3|.|few
TGCGCCAGCAGCCAACCCACTAGCACAGATACGCAGTATTTT
CASSQPTSTDTQYF
>TRBV5-1|TRBJ1-3|TRBD1|few
TGCGCCAGCAGCTGGACAGGGTCCGGAAACACCATATATTTT
CASSWTGSGNTIYF
>TRBV6-4|TRBJ2-7|.|.
TGTGCCAGCAGTGACTACCCCGCTAGTCCCTACTCCTACGAGCAGTACTTC
CASSDYPASPYSYEQYF
>TRBV23-1|TRBJ1-5|.|.
TGCGCCAGCAGTCACGCGCGTGATACAGGGTTCAATCAGCCCCAGCATTTT
CASSHARDTGFNQPQHF
>TRBV7-3|TRBJ2-1|.|.
TGTGCCAGCAGCTGGGGCATTAGTAACTCCTACAATGAGCAGTTCTTC
CASSWGISNSYNEQFF
>TRBV4-1|TRBJ2-7|TRBD2|.
TGCGCCAGCAGCCAAGATTACACTAGCGGGACACCCCCGGGATTC
CASSQDYTSGTPPGF
>TRBV5-1|TRBJ2-1|TRBD2|once
TGCGCCAGCAGCTTGGGCGGGGGTGAGCAGTTCTTC
CASSLGGGEQFF
>TRBV4-3|TRBJ2-6|.|.
TGCGCCAGCAGCCAGCTCGACCCCGGGGTGGCTGGGGCCAACGTCCTGACTTTC
CASSQLDPGVAGANVLTF
>TRBV28|TRBJ2-7|TRBD2|.
TGTGCCAGCAGTTTCCCCCGGGTAGTGGGCGGGGGCTACGAGCAGTACTTC
CASSFPRVVGGGYEQYF
>TRBV4-1|TRBJ2-4|.|.
TGCGCCAGCAGCCAAGTGAAGGGGCAGGACATTCAGTACTTC
CASSQVKGQDIQYF
>TRBV7-9|TRBJ2-3|TRBD1|few
TGTGCCAGCAGCCTTAACAGGGGTAGCACAGATACGCAGTATTTT
CASSLNRGSTDTQYF
>TRBV11-1|TRBJ2-7|TRBD2|.
TGTGCCAGCGGCACGGGGGGTGAGCAGTACTTC
CASGTGGEQYF
>TRBV2|TRBJ2-5|TRBD2|.
TGTGCCAGGGCAACGGGAGCGGGAGAGGAGACCCAGTACTTC
CARATGAGEETQYF
>TRBV5-4|TRBJ2-1|.|.
TGTGCCAGCAGTCCCAACTCCCCCCTGAGGCATGAGCAGTTCTTC
CASSPNSPLRHEQFF
>TRBV27|TRBJ2-1|TRBD2|.
TGTGCCAGCAGTTTCATCGACGGGAGCGGGGTCTACAATGAGCAGTTCTTC
CASSFIDGSGVYNEQFF
>TRBV5-1|TRBJ1-2|.|.
TGCGCCAGCAGCCTGGACCCGCGCAATGGCTACACCTTC
CASSLDPRNGYTF
>TRBV10-3|TRBJ2-3|TRBD1|.
TGTGCCATCAGTGGAGGACAGGTATGGACAGATACGCAGTATTTT
CAISGGQVWTDTQYF
>TRBV9|TRBJ1-4|TRBD1|.
TGTGCCAGCAGCGTAGGAGACAGGGGGACAAGGGGTGAAAAACTGTTTTTT
CASSVGDRGTRGEKLFF
>TRBV30|TRBJ1-3|.|.
TGTGCCTGGAGTGTAGGGGGTTCTGGAAACACCATATATTTT
CAWSVGGSGNTIYF
>TRBV6-1|TRBJ1-1|TRBD1|.
TGTGCCAGCAGCCGGGACAGAATACGGGGGACTGAAGCTTTCTTT
CASSRDRIRGTEAFF
>TRBV2|TRBJ2-1|TRBD2|.
TGTGCCAGCAGTACGCTAGCGGGGGGGCGGGATGAGCAGTTCTTC
CASSTLAGGRDEQFF
>TRBV6-5|TRBJ1-2|.|few
TGTGCCAGCAGTTTAACAGGTCTCTCTAACTATGGCTACACCTTC
CASSLTGLSNYGYTF
>TRBV4-2|TRBJ2-3|.|.
TGTGCCAGCAGCCAAGAGAGGCTAGCGCTGGATACGCAGTATTTT
CASSQERLALDTQYF
>TRBV30|TRBJ1-3|.|.
TGTGCCTGGAGTGTAGGGGCTGGAAACACCATATATTTT
CAWSVGAGNTIYF